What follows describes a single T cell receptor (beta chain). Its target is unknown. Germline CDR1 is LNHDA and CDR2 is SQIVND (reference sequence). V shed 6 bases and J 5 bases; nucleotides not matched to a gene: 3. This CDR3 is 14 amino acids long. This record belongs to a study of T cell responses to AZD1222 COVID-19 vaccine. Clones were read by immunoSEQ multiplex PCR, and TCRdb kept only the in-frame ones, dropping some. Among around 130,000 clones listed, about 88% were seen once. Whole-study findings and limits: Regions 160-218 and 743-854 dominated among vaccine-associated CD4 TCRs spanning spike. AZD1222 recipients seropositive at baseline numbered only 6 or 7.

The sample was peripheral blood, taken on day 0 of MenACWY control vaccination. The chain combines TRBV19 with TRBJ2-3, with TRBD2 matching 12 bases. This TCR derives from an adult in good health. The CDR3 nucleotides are TGTGCCAGTAGCTTGGGACTAGCGGGAGATACGCAGTATTTT. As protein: CASSLGLAGDTQYF.